This T cell receptor (beta chain) was documented in a study of T cells after yellow fever vaccination. In TCRdb, the 5' RACE reads were re-called with MiXCR into one record per CDR3 protein. The sample holds some 290,000 distinct CDR3 sequences, over 8.5% seen once. Germline values: CDR1 SQVTM, CDR2 ANQGSEA. V lost 6 bases and J 0 bases, leaving 17 bases between the germline ends. CDR3 length: 15 amino acids. Concerning this clonotype itself: What it binds is not known.

Study-wide results and limits: On re-exposure, the response was weaker but peaked faster, at day 5 versus 15.

This chain uses TRBV29-1 with TRBJ1-2; possible D gene TRBD1, 5 bases. The sequence was obtained from a man aged 18 to 30 who received the YFV17D yellow fever vaccine. Specimen: CD4+ T cells sorted from PBMCs, collected 45 days after the yellow fever booster vaccination. The CDR3 here is CSVTRGTEANYGYTF. CDR3 coding DNA: TGCAGCGTCACACGCGGGACCGAGGCTAACTATGGCTACACCTTC. The entire variable domain, with the rest obtained from reference TRBV29-1 and TRBJ1-2, is as follows: SAVISQKPSRDICQRGTSLTIQCQVDSQVTMMFWYRQQPGQSLTLIATANQGSEATYESGFVIDKFPISRPNLTFSTLTVSNMSPEDSSIYLCSVTRGTEANYGYTFGSGTRLTVV.